This passage covers 31 T cell receptor beta chains from one sample sequenced in a study of glioma-infiltrating T cells. Amplification of TCR alpha and beta CDR3 regions from RNA used iRepertoire nested multiplex PCR. MiXCR was run by TCRdb on the multiplex PCR reads, yielding one entry per CDR3 protein. Of more than 110,000 distinct CDR3 sequences in the sample, 39% were seen once. The sequenced sample was glioma tissue, nonneoplastic brain tissue, or PBMCs (not recorded which). Receptor source: a human donor with low-grade glioma or glioblastoma, undergoing nonglioma brain surgery, or in good health (not recorded which).

The chain uses TRBV4-1 and TRBJ2-4; D possibly corresponds to TRBD1 (5 bases). This CDR3 spans 15 amino acids. Between the trimmed V and J ends, which lost 1 base and 4 bases, there was a span of 11 bases. Germline V lookup: CDR1 MGHRA, CDR2 YSYEKL. This CDR3 is CASSQGWGSKNIQYF. The CDR3 DNA reads TGCGCCAGCAGCCAAGGATGGGGCTCTAAAAACATTCAGTACTTC.

This chain joins TRBV7-2 and TRBJ2-1; no definite D call. The V end lost 2 bases, the J end lost 10 bases, and 9 bases lay between the germline ends. Per germline, CDR1 SGHTA and CDR2 FQGNSA. The CDR3 is made up of 12 amino acids. The CDR3: CASSLIRSEQFF. DNA for the CDR3: TGTGCCAGCAGCTTAATCCGGTCGGAGCAGTTCTTC.

V and J are TRBV6-2 or TRBV6-3 and TRBJ2-2; the match to TRBD2 covers 10 bases. Germline values: CDR1 MNHEY, CDR2 SVGEGT. J gave up 2 bases and V 6 bases, and 12 bases lay outside the gene matches. The CDR3 spans 18 residues. CDR3 coding DNA: TGTGCCAGCAGAGGACTCGCTAGCGGGAGTATTAACACCGGGGAGCTGTTTTTT. It encodes CASRGLASGSINTGELFF.

This chain's CDR3 is CASKLAYLEDTQYF. In nucleotides, the CDR3 is TGTGCCAGCAAGCTAGCGTACCTGGAAGATACGCAGTATTTT. The chain has TRBV11-2 and TRBJ2-3; TRBD2 is a possible D gene (6 bases). Trimming shortened V by 7 bases and J by 5 bases, and 16 bases separated the two germline ends. The germline V gene has CDR1 SGHAT and CDR2 FQNNGV. The CDR3 has 14 residues. Full variable domain (missing parts from reference TRBV11-2 and TRBJ2-3): EAGVAQSPRYKIIEKRQSVAFWCNPISGHATLYWYQQILGQGPKLLIQFQNNGVVDDSQLPKDRFSAERLKGVDSTLKIQPAKLEDSAVYLCASKLAYLEDTQYFGPGTRLTVL.

This clonotype was counted only a few times. The chain is built from TRBV7-9 and TRBJ1-1, with D possibly TRBD1 on 5 matching bases. Germline V gives CDR1 SEHNR, CDR2 FQNEAQ (reference sequence). This CDR3 is built from 11 residues. V was shortened by 5 bases and J by 8 bases, with 9 bases between the two germline ends. The CDR3 here is CASSRGREAFF. CDR3 DNA sequence: TGTGCCAGCAGCCGGGGCAGAGAAGCTTTCTTT.

The chain carries TRBV20-1 and TRBJ2-7, with D possibly TRBD2 on 6 matching bases. Trimming left V 5 bases short and J 3 bases short, with 20 bases between. This CDR3 is built from 15 residues. Germline V gene lookup returns CDR1 DFQATT and CDR2 SNEGSKA (reference sequence). The CDR3 protein is CSAHPEPGTFYEQYF. CDR3 DNA sequence: TGCAGTGCTCACCCCGAGCCAGGGACTTTCTACGAGCAGTACTTC.

This clonotype was seen only a few times. The chain couples TRBV6-1 to TRBJ2-7, with 8 bases lining up with TRBD2. V lost 6 bases and J lost 2; bases outside the gene matches: 6. The CDR3 runs to 14 residues. Germline V gene sequence: CDR1 MNHNS, CDR2 SASEGT. CDR3 region: CASRDSGKAYEQYF. In DNA, the CDR3 is TGTGCCAGCAGAGATAGCGGGAAGGCCTACGAGCAGTACTTC.

This clonotype came up a few times. For the CDR3, the DNA is TGTGCCAGCAGTTTTGGACAGGTGCCCGGGTCCCAGCATTTT. Amino acid sequence: CASSFGQVPGSQHF. V usage is TRBV6-1 and J usage is TRBJ1-5, with 7 bases aligning to TRBD1. Looked up from germline, CDR1 is MNHNS and CDR2 is SASEGT. This CDR3 spans 14 amino acids. V gave up 5 bases and J gave up 11 bases; unmatched junction bases: 12.

This clonotype came up once. The chain combines TRBV6-1 with TRBJ2-5, with D tentatively TRBD1 (6 bases). V dropped 7 bases and J dropped 5 bases, with 23 bases sitting between them. This CDR3 has 16 residues. Germline loops: CDR1 MNHNS, CDR2 SASEGT. CDR3 loop: CASKRGGANVVETQYF. CDR3 DNA sequence: TGTGCCAGCAAAAGAGGGGGTGCCAACGTCGTTGAGACCCAGTACTTC.

This clonotype has more than one count but fewer than ten. The chain has TRBV7-2 and TRBJ2-3, with TRBD2 as a possible D gene (5 bases). There are 13 residues in the CDR3. Germline CDR1 SGHTA, CDR2 FQGNSA. The V gene lost 5 bases and the J gene lost 3 bases, with 9 bases spanning the gap. The CDR3 spells CASSKGLTDTQYF. CDR3 in DNA: TGTGCCAGCAGCAAAGGACTGACAGATACGCAGTATTTT.

In this sample, this clonotype turned up a few times. This chain connects TRBV6-1 to TRBJ1-6; 9 bases align to TRBD1. This CDR3 has 17 residues. Germline assignment: CDR1 MNHNS and CDR2 SASEGT. Trimming cost V 6 bases and J 9 bases; bases outside gene matches: 15. The CDR3 loop is CASSQASTGQGTSPLHF. The CDR3 DNA sequence: TGTGCCAGCAGCCAGGCGTCGACGGGACAGGGAACTTCACCCCTCCACTTT.

In nucleotides, the CDR3 is TGCAGTGCTAGGCCGACAGGGGATTACGAGCAGTACTTC. This sequence encodes CSARPTGDYEQYF. This chain uses TRBV20-1 with TRBJ2-7, with TRBD1 identical over 8 bases. Germline loops: CDR1 DFQATT, CDR2 SNEGSKA (reference sequence). V dropped 3 bases and J dropped 4; count of bases not matched to a gene: 5. The CDR3 covers 13 residues.

The J gene is TRBJ1-2, the V gene TRBV6-2 or TRBV6-3, with D possibly TRBD1 on 6 matching bases. The CDR3 runs to 15 residues. The V and J ends lost 6 bases and 2 bases respectively, with 16 bases between them. The germline V gene encodes CDR1 MNHEY and CDR2 SVGEGT. The CDR3: CASRGTPTGNYGYTF. Here the CDR3 DNA reads TGTGCCAGCAGGGGGACTCCGACAGGCAACTATGGCTACACCTTC.

There are a few counts of this clonotype. This rearrangement joins TRBV7-6 to TRBJ2-7, with D perhaps being TRBD1 or TRBD2 (5 bases each). The germline V and J ends were trimmed by 5 bases and 2 bases, with 13 bases remaining between them. This CDR3 spans 14 amino acids. From germline, CDR1 is SGHVS and CDR2 FNYEAQ. The CDR3 spells CASSIGTHTYEQYF. CDR3 sequence (DNA): TGTGCCAGCAGCATCGGGACCCATACCTACGAGCAGTACTTC.

The chain links TRBV19 to TRBJ1-5; 8 nucleotides align to TRBD1. The V gene end was trimmed by 5 bases and the J gene end by 4 bases; junction bases not matched to a gene: 7. This CDR3 contains 15 residues. Per germline, CDR1 LNHDA and CDR2 SQIVND (reference sequence). The CDR3 region has the DNA TGTGCCAGTAGTGGATCCGGGACAGGTAATCAGCCCCAGCATTTT. Residues: CASSGSGTGNQPQHF.

The chain uses TRBV7-9 and TRBJ2-7, with D tentatively TRBD2 (6 bases). Per the germline V gene, CDR1 is SEHNR and CDR2 is FQNEAQ (reference sequence). The CDR3 is made up of 15 amino acids. Deletions cut 5 bases from V and 3 bases from J, with 17 bases between. The CDR3 bases are TGTGCCAGCAGCCCACTCCCGGGACTGATCTACGAGCAGTACTTC. It codes for CASSPLPGLIYEQYF.

V gene TRBV6-6 combines with J gene TRBJ2-3; 15 positions agree with TRBD2. Germline V gene sequence: CDR1 MNHNY, CDR2 SVGAGI (reference sequence). The CDR3 loop spans 17 amino acids. The V segment lost 6 bases and the J segment 3 bases; nucleotides outside the gene matches: 7. CDR3 in amino acids: CASSRTSGRAGTDTQYF. CDR3 nucleotides: TGTGCCAGCAGCCGGACTAGCGGGAGGGCCGGGACAGATACGCAGTATTTT.

On this clonotype itself: At one end, the junction sequence differs from germline, possibly due to a read error. The chain couples TRBV20-1 to TRBJ2-7, with D possibly TRBD2 on 5 matching bases. Germline lookup yields CDR1 DFQATT and CDR2 SNEGSKA (reference sequence). The CDR3 runs to 16 residues. The CDR3, as DNA: TGCAGTACTAGAGATGAAGTGGGTGGGTCTGGCTACGAGCAGTACTTC. It yields the protein CSTRDEVGGSGYEQYF.

This clonotype was seen only a few times. This chain connects TRBV18 to TRBJ2-5; TRBD1 agrees at 8 bases. Germline V gives CDR1 KGHSH, CDR2 LQKENI. With 8 bases clipped from V and 5 bases from J, the junction kept 7 bases outside the gene matches. The CDR3 totals 13 residues. The CDR3 sequence is CASLQTGAETQYF. The CDR3 DNA follows: TGTGCCAGCCTCCAGACAGGGGCGGAGACCCAGTACTTC.

The chain has TRBV2 and TRBJ2-2, with D possibly matching TRBD2 (6 bases). Germline CDR1 SNHLY, CDR2 FYNNEI. This CDR3 has 14 residues. The V end was cut by 3 bases, the J end by 3 bases, with 8 bases between. The DNA of the CDR3 is TGTGCCAGCAGTGAGTGGGAGGACACCGGGGAGCTGTTTTTT. Residues: CASSEWEDTGELFF. Full variable domain (rest looked up from reference TRBV2 and TRBJ2-2): EPEVTQTPSHQVTQMGQEVILRCVPISNHLYFYWYRQILGQKVEFLVSFYNNEISEKSEIFDDQFSVERPDGSNFTLKIRSTKLEDSAMYFCASSEWEDTGELFFGEGSRLTVL.

The chain uses TRBV6-1 and TRBJ2-3, with TRBD2 matching over 10 bases. V gave up 4 bases and J gave up 8 bases; unmatched junction bases: 9. From germline, CDR1 is MNHNS and CDR2 SASEGT. The CDR3 sequence is 15 residues long. CDR3 amino acids: CASSALAGDGGTQYF. CDR3 nucleotide sequence: TGTGCCAGCAGTGCTCTAGCGGGAGATGGGGGTACGCAGTATTTT.

The rearrangement uses TRBV19 and TRBJ1-1; 7 nucleotides line up with TRBD1. CDR1 LNHDA and CDR2 SQIVND come from the germline V gene (reference sequence). There are 13 residues in the CDR3. V lost 5 bases and J lost 3; bases outside the gene matches: 3. In DNA, the CDR3 is TGTGCCAGTAGTGCGGACAGGTACACTGAAGCTTTCTTT. Translating gives CASSADRYTEAFF.

This chain joins TRBV5-6 and TRBJ2-3, with 7 bases aligning to TRBD2. Trimming took 1 base from V and 11 from J; bases not matched to a gene: 4. This CDR3 comprises 12 residues. CDR1 is SGHDT and CDR2 is YYEEEE in the germline V gene. CDR3 in amino acids: CASSLLTSLQYF. As DNA, the CDR3 is TGTGCCAGCAGCTTGTTGACTAGCTTGCAGTATTTT.

The CDR3 loop is CASSPDPGGEKLFF. The CDR3 bases are TGCGCCAGCAGCCCGGACCCGGGAGGTGAAAAACTGTTTTTT. The J gene is TRBJ1-4, the V gene TRBV4-1; the D is unclear. This CDR3 contains 14 residues. Trimming shortened V by 4 bases and J by 7 bases, and 13 bases separated the two germline ends. The V gene's germline CDR1 is MGHRA and CDR2 YSYEKL.

This clonotype was counted a few times. The chain is built from TRBV7-9 and TRBJ1-2; TRBD1 might be the D (5 bases). Germline V gene lookup returns CDR1 SEHNR and CDR2 FQNEAQ (reference sequence). V was pared by 4 bases and J by 8 bases, with 14 bases between. The CDR3 consists of 13 residues. CDR3 nucleotides: TGTGCCAGCAGCTCAGTGGGACGGGGCGGCTACACCTTC. Translating it yields CASSSVGRGGYTF.

V gene TRBV7-2 combines with J gene TRBJ1-5; D is unresolved. Germline V gives CDR1 SGHTA, CDR2 FQGNSA. V dropped 5 bases and J dropped 3 bases, with 11 bases sitting between them. The CDR3 sequence is 14 residues long. Written as DNA, the CDR3 is TGTGCCAGCAGCGAAATGGGCTTCAATCAGCCCCAGCATTTT. Its translation is CASSEMGFNQPQHF.

A few counts support this clonotype. The rearrangement links TRBV20-1 to TRBJ2-7; 7 nucleotides align to TRBD1. Germline-derived CDR1 and CDR2 are DFQATT and SNEGSKA (reference sequence). The trim removed 3 bases at V and 0 bases at J, leaving 5 bases unmatched. The CDR3 loop spans 14 amino acids. The CDR3 reads CSARYGTASYEQYF. The CDR3 bases are TGCAGTGCTAGGTACGGGACAGCCTCCTACGAGCAGTACTTC.

This clonotype came up a few times. The V gene is TRBV20-1, the J gene TRBJ2-1; weak D call: TRBD1 (6 bases). Trimming took 6 bases from V and 7 from J, leaving 10 bases between them. The CDR3 spans 11 residues. The germline gives CDR1 DFQATT, CDR2 SNEGSKA (reference sequence). The CDR3 loop reads CSAPTGNEQFF. The CDR3 nucleotides read TGCAGTGCCCCCACAGGGAATGAGCAGTTCTTC.

There are a few counts of this clonotype. This chain connects TRBV24-1 to TRBJ2-1; the D gene is possibly TRBD1 (6 bases). The germline gives CDR1 KGHDR, CDR2 SFDVKD. The V and J ends lost 9 bases and 3 bases respectively, with 11 bases between them. CDR3 size: 13 residues. Here the CDR3 reads CATLGAIYNEQFF. CDR3 nucleotide sequence: TGTGCCACCTTGGGGGCAATCTACAATGAGCAGTTCTTC.

This chain connects TRBV4-1 to TRBJ1-5; TRBD1 matches 7 bases. Germline V CDR1 and CDR2: MGHRA, YSYEKL. V was pared by 1 base and J by 7 bases, with 7 bases of the junction left unmatched. The CDR3 is 15 residues long. CDR3 residues: CASSQGRTGPQPQHF. The CDR3 DNA sequence: TGCGCCAGCAGCCAAGGGAGGACAGGTCCCCAGCCCCAGCATTTT.

The rearrangement joins TRBV7-2 to TRBJ1-5, with 8 bases identical to TRBD1. After removal of 7 bases from V and 5 bases from J, the junction contained 10 bases not matched to a gene. This CDR3 contains 15 residues. CDR1 and CDR2 from the germline V gene are SGHTA and FQGNSA. The CDR3 nucleotides read TGTGCCAGCAACAGGGGGACTCGGGTCGATCAGCCCCAGCATTTT. Translated, it gives CASNRGTRVDQPQHF.